The 22 T cell receptor beta chains below all came from one sample that was sequenced in a study of cytomegalovirus exposure and HLA in healthy donors. Primers included in the PCR were 60 Vbeta and 13 Jbeta primers. Measured with immunoSEQ multiplex PCR; TCRdb has only the in-frame clones, and not every one. This repertoire comprises around 100,000 clones; its ten largest clones make up 0.55% to 0.6%. Material for sequencing was PBMCs. The receptors were sampled from a man over 45 in good health and CMV-seronegative.

This chain connects TRBV19 to TRBJ2-1; TRBD2 aligns across 11 bases. Trimming removed 5 bases from V and 6 bases from J; junction bases left unmatched: 12. The germline gives CDR1 LNHDA, CDR2 SQIVND (reference sequence). This CDR3 is 17 amino acids long. CDR3 loop: CASSPKPGLAGGNEQFF. DNA of the CDR3: TGTGCCAGTAGTCCGAAACCAGGGCTAGCGGGAGGCAATGAGCAGTTCTTC.

The chain employs TRBV6-5 and TRBJ2-7, with D perhaps TRBD1 (6 bases). V gave up 6 bases and J gave up 12 bases, with 21 bases separating them. From germline, CDR1 is MNHEY and CDR2 SVGAGI. The CDR3 loop spans 13 amino acids. The CDR3 DNA is TGTGCCAGCAGCTACCGAGGGGACACCTACCGGTACTTC. As protein: CASSYRGDTYRYF.

The chain has TRBV7-2 and TRBJ1-2; D call uncertain. The V end lost 1 base, the J end lost 0 bases, and 6 bases lay between the germline ends. Germline V gene sequence: CDR1 SGHTA, CDR2 FQGNSA. The CDR3 contains 14 residues. The CDR3: CASSLGRANYGYTF. In DNA, the CDR3 is TGTGCCAGCAGCTTAGGGAGAGCTAACTATGGCTACACCTTC.

The chain combines TRBV7-2 with TRBJ2-5; D might be TRBD1 (6 bases). With the DNA end fitting TRBJ2-7 better, the J assignment may be wrong. CDR1 is SGHTA, CDR2 FQGNSA, per germline. The CDR3 runs to 15 residues. The CDR3 bases are TGTGCCAGCAGCCAGGGGTGGGAGATAGCCTACGAGCAGTACTTC. Translation gives CASSQGWEIAYEQYF.

The genes are TRBV5-4 and TRBJ1-1, with D unclear. The V end was cut by 4 bases, the J end by 1 base, with 17 bases between. CDR1 is SGHNT and CDR2 is YYREEE in the germline V gene (reference sequence). The CDR3 sequence is 16 residues long. DNA of the CDR3: TGTGCCAGCAGCACGGGAGCCGGGAATAAGAACACTGAAGCTTTCTTT. Its translation: CASSTGAGNKNTEAFF.

The CDR3 reads CATSRVGQGANDQPQHF. The CDR3 nucleotides read TGTGCCACCAGCAGAGTGGGACAGGGGGCGAACGATCAGCCCCAGCATTTT. J is TRBJ1-5 and V is TRBV15; 12 bases map to TRBD1. CDR3 length equals 17 residues. V lost 1 base, J lost 5 bases, and 6 bases stayed unmatched. Germline CDR1 reads LNHNV; CDR2 reads YYDKDF (reference sequence).

The chain links TRBV18 to TRBJ1-4; TRBD1 aligns across 8 bases. This CDR3 is 16 amino acids long. With V trimmed by 3 bases and J by 5 bases, 8 bases remained unmatched. Germline V gives CDR1 KGHSH, CDR2 LQKENI. Here the CDR3 reads CASSPNLGQANEKLFF. Here the CDR3 DNA reads TGTGCCAGCTCACCCAACCTGGGACAGGCGAATGAAAAACTGTTTTTT. The entire variable domain, with the rest obtained from reference TRBV18 and TRBJ1-4, is as follows: NAGVMQNPRHLVRRRGQEARLRCSPMKGHSHVYWYRQLPEEGLKFMVYLQKENIIDESGMPKERFSAEFPKEGPSILRIQQVVRGDSAAYFCASSPNLGQANEKLFFGSGTQLSVL.

The J gene is TRBJ1-2, the V gene TRBV6-6; possibly TRBD1 for D (5 bases). CDR1 MNHNY and CDR2 SVGAGI come from the germline V gene (reference sequence). The CDR3 consists of 13 residues. The germline V and J ends were trimmed by 2 bases and 8 bases, with 12 bases remaining between them. Written as DNA, the CDR3 is TGTGCCAGCAGTTACGGAGGGGCGCAAGGCTACACCTTC. This sequence encodes CASSYGGAQGYTF.

This chain connects TRBV11-2 to TRBJ1-1, with TRBD1 matching over 7 bases. V shed 4 bases, J shed 2 bases, and the junction held 7 bases outside the gene matches. Germline lookup yields CDR1 SGHAT and CDR2 FQNNGV. This CDR3 comprises 15 residues. The DNA of the CDR3 is TGTGCCAGCAGCTACCCCCGACAGGGAAACACTGAAGCTTTCTTT. Translation: CASSYPRQGNTEAFF.

The CDR3 spells CASSDDRPSLGNEQFF. CDR3 DNA sequence: TGTGCCAGCAGTGATGACAGACCAAGCCTAGGTAATGAGCAGTTCTTC. The chain links TRBV2 to TRBJ2-1, with a weak D call TRBD1 (5 bases). Germline V lookup: CDR1 SNHLY, CDR2 FYNNEI. V was cut by 3 bases and J by 7 bases, with 19 bases left in between. The CDR3 contains 16 residues.

This chain joins TRBV30 and TRBJ1-1, with D possibly being TRBD1 (6 bases). Germline-derived CDR1 and CDR2 are GTSNPN and SVGIG (reference sequence). CDR3 length: 15 residues. The V and J ends lost 0 bases and 6 bases respectively, with 17 bases between them. The CDR3 loop is CAWSVRDTKGAEAFF. As DNA, the CDR3 is TGTGCCTGGAGTGTCCGGGACACAAAGGGGGCTGAAGCTTTCTTT.

V usage is TRBV6-1 and J usage is TRBJ1-5; 8 bases line up with TRBD1. V lost 2 bases, J lost 4 bases, and 1 base stayed unmatched. Germline CDR1 reads MNHNS; CDR2 reads SASEGT. This CDR3 is built from 14 residues. In nucleotides, the CDR3 is TGTGCCAGCAGTGAACGGGACAGGAATCAGCCCCAGCATTTT. It specifies CASSERDRNQPQHF.

The chain combines TRBV7-9 with TRBJ2-3; TRBD2 is a possible D gene (6 bases). The CDR3 sequence is 18 residues long. Germline values: CDR1 SEHNR, CDR2 FQNEAQ (reference sequence). V lost 2 bases, J lost 4 bases, and 22 bases lay in between. The CDR3 region is CASSLSMGGVPGADTQYF. The CDR3 DNA sequence: TGTGCCAGCAGCTTATCGATGGGCGGGGTCCCCGGCGCAGATACGCAGTATTTT.

The chain joins TRBV5-1 to TRBJ2-1, with TRBD1 as a possible D gene (7 bases). V was pared by 4 bases and J by 1 base, with 12 bases between. The CDR3 runs 15 residues. CDR1 is SGHRS and CDR2 is YFSETQ in the germline V gene. The DNA of the CDR3 is TGCGCCAGCAGCACGGCGGGACAGTCCTACAATGAGCAGTTCTTC. This translates into CASSTAGQSYNEQFF.

The chain carries TRBV27 and TRBJ2-1; D gene ambiguous. There are 16 residues in the CDR3. Trimming took off 4 bases at V and 0 bases at J, with 13 bases between the two ends. Germline lookup yields CDR1 MNHEY and CDR2 SMNVEV (reference sequence). CDR3 residues: CASSSTTESSYNEQFF. The CDR3 DNA reads as TGTGCCAGCAGTTCCACGACGGAGAGCTCCTACAATGAGCAGTTCTTC.

On this clone itself: A read error may produce the germline difference seen at one junction end. The rearrangement uses TRBV7-7 and TRBJ2-2, with TRBD2 matching over 9 bases. The CDR3 covers 13 residues. Germline CDR1 reads SSHAT; CDR2 reads FNYEAQ (reference sequence). The CDR3 is CASSLAGAGELFF. CDR3 in DNA: TGTGCTAGCAGCTTAGCGGGAGCCGGGGAGCTGTTTTTT.

The chain carries TRBV5-1 and TRBJ2-7; D is unclear. The CDR3 sequence is 14 residues long. Between the trimmed V and J ends, which lost 0 bases and 4 bases, there was a span of 11 bases. Germline V gene sequence: CDR1 SGHRS, CDR2 YFSETQ. CDR3 loop: CASSLATGWYEQYF. The CDR3 bases are TGCGCCAGCAGCTTGGCCACCGGTTGGTACGAGCAGTACTTC.

The rearrangement uses TRBV7-8 and TRBJ2-1; 12 bases match TRBD2. The CDR3 contains 15 residues. Germline CDR1 and CDR2: SGHVS and FQNEAQ. The V and J ends lost 5 bases and 4 bases, in that order; junction bases with no gene match: 3. CDR3 nucleotides: TGTGCCAGCAGCCCGGGGACTAGCGGGTACAATGAGCAGTTCTTC. It translates to CASSPGTSGYNEQFF.

CDR3 bases: TGTGCCAGCAGCCAAGGGGACAGCTTATATGGCTACACCTTC. Translation: CASSQGDSLYGYTF. The chain carries TRBV14 and TRBJ1-2, with TRBD1 identical over 7 bases. The CDR3 covers 14 residues. With 1 base clipped from V and 5 bases from J, the junction kept 4 bases outside the gene matches. The V gene's germline CDR1 is SGHDN and CDR2 FVKESK.

The genes are TRBV5-1 and TRBJ2-2; 7 nucleotides align to TRBD1. Germline values: CDR1 SGHRS, CDR2 YFSETQ. The CDR3 is made up of 16 amino acids. V shed 3 bases and J 4 bases; nucleotides not matched to a gene: 9. The CDR3 sequence: CASSSTGLPGTGELFF. In DNA form, the CDR3 reads TGCGCCAGCAGCTCGACAGGGCTCCCGGGCACCGGGGAGCTGTTTTTT.

The rearrangement uses TRBV9 and TRBJ2-5, with a possible D match to TRBD2 (5 bases). Looked up from germline, CDR1 is SGDLS and CDR2 is YYNGEE. V was trimmed by 0 bases and J by 7 bases, leaving 16 bases between them. This CDR3 has 15 amino acids. Written as DNA, the CDR3 is TGTGCCAGCAGCGTAGCGGACTCCGACCCCGGGACCCAGTACTTC. This gives the protein CASSVADSDPGTQYF.

V and J are TRBV5-1 and TRBJ2-7; the D is unclear. V dropped 0 bases and J dropped 2 bases, with 6 bases sitting between them. Germline V gene data show CDR1 as SGHRS and CDR2 as YFSETQ. The CDR3 sequence is 13 residues long. The chain's CDR3 is CASSLDSTYEQYF. CDR3 nucleotide sequence: TGCGCCAGCAGCTTGGACAGTACCTACGAGCAGTACTTC.